Below, 2 T cell receptor beta chains from the same sample are listed, as sequenced in a study of graft-versus-host responses after intestinal transplantation (dated by TCRdb to about 2021). The time point label of this sample denotes: cells obtained before transplantation from donor or recipient. Libraries were prepared through the immunoSEQ multiplex PCR assay. What TCRdb holds here is the immuneACCESS table cut down to in-frame rearrangements. Part of the clones is not present; checked against another copy, under half of the missing clones reflect an unresolved V gene, and the others are unexplained. A total of about 88,000 clones appear in this sample, less than 95% of them only once. About 0.2% of the sample is in the top ten clones. These receptors' antigens are unknown. Source: unstimulated CD4+ T cells sorted from spleen or lymph node cells, taken before transplant. These receptors originate from a human donor who was the organ donor for an intestinal transplant.

This clone was counted once. J is TRBJ2-7 and V is TRBV10-3; possible D gene TRBD2, 5 bases. Germline-derived CDR1 and CDR2 are ENHRY and SYGVKD. The CDR3 consists of 14 residues. Trimming took off 5 bases at V and 3 bases at J, with 14 bases between the two ends. The CDR3 sequence is CAISRGGVSYEQYF. CDR3 coding DNA: TGTGCCATCAGTCGGGGTGGGGTAAGCTACGAGCAGTACTTC.

The chain links TRBV4-1 to TRBJ1-1, with D uncertain. Per germline, CDR1 MGHRA and CDR2 YSYEKL. CDR3 length: 13 residues. Trimming pared 0 bases from V and 8 bases from J, leaving 10 bases between. This CDR3 is CASSQEARTEAFF. CDR3 DNA sequence: TGCGCCAGCAGCCAAGAAGCACGGACCGAAGCTTTCTTT.